This T cell receptor beta chain originates from a study of cytomegalovirus exposure and HLA in healthy donors. The study, taken as a whole, reports: In a later analysis, several top co-occurrence clusters appeared linked to parvovirus B19, influenza, CMV and Epstein-Barr virus. Only CMV serostatus was available as immune exposure information.

It was with 60 Vbeta and 13 Jbeta primers that the PCR ran. The table came from immunoSEQ multiplex PCR; TCRdb's copy has only in-frame clones and leaves some out. The data contain about 170,000 clones, around 80% of them singletons. This CDR3 contains 15 residues. The V gene's germline CDR1 is SGHDT and CDR2 YYEEEE. Trimming cost V 1 base and J 5 bases; bases outside gene matches: 7. A remark on this clone: Its cognate antigen is unknown.

The sequence was obtained from a male donor in good health and CMV-seronegative. The sequenced sample was PBMCs. This chain connects TRBV5-6 to TRBJ2-7; 9 bases match TRBD1. CDR3 DNA: TGTGCCAGCAGCTTGTTTCAACAGGGGGCGAACGAGCAGTACTTC. The encoded protein is CASSLFQQGANEQYF.